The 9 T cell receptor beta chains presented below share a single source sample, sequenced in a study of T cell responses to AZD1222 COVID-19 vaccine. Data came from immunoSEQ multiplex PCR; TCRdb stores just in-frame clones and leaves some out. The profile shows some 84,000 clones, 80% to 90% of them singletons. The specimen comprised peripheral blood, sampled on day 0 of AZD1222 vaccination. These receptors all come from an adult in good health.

Here the CDR3 DNA reads TGCGCCAGCAGCCACGGGACAGCCTCAACTAATGAAAAACTGTTTTTT. Protein product: CASSHGTASTNEKLFF. This chain uses TRBV5-1 with TRBJ1-4; 7 bases agree with TRBD1. CDR1 is SGHRS, CDR2 YFSETQ, per germline. CDR3 length equals 16 residues. Trimming removed 4 bases from V and 0 bases from J; junction bases left unmatched: 6.

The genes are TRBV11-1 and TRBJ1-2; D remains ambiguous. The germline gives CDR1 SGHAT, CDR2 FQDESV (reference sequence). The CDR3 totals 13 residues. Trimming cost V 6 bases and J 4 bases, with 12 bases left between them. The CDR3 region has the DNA TGTGCCAGCAGTTCCATGGGCCTCTATGGCTACACCTTC. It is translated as CASSSMGLYGYTF.

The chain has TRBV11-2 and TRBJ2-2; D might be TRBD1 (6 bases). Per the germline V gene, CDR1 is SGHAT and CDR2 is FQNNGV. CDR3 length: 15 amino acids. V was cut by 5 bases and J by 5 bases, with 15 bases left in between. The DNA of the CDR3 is TGTGCCAGCAGCCCCGAAGGGGGTAAAACCGGGGAGCTGTTTTTT. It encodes CASSPEGGKTGELFF.

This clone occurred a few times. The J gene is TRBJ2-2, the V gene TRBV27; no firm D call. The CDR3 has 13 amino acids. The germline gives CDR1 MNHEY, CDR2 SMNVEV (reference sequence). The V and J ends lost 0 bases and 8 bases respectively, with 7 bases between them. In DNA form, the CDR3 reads TGTGCCAGCAGTTTATCGCAAAGTGGGGAGCTGTTTTTT. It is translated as CASSLSQSGELFF.

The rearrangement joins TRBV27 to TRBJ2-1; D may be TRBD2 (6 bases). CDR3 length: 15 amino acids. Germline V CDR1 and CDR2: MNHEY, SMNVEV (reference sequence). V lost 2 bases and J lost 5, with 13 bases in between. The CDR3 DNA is TGTGCCAGCAGTTTAATTGCTAGCGATGACAATGAGCAGTTCTTC. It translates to CASSLIASDDNEQFF.

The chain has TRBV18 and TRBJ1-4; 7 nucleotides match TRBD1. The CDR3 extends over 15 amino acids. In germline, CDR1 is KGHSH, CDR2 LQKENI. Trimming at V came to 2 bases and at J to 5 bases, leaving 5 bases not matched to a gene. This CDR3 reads CASSPWGQFNEKLFF. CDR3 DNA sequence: TGTGCCAGCTCACCATGGGGACAGTTCAATGAAAAACTGTTTTTT.

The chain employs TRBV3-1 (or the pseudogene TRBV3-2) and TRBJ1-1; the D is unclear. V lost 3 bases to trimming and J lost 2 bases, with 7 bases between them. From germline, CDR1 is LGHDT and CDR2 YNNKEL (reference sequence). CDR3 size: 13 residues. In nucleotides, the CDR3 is TGTGCCAGCAGCCATGGAAGAAACACTGAAGCTTTCTTT. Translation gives CASSHGRNTEAFF.

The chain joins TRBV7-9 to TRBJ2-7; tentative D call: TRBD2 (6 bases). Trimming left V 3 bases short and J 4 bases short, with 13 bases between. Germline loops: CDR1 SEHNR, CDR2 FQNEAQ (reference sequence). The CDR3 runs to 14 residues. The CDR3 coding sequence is TGTGCCAGCAGCTTCGGAGGGCCAGGGTACGAGCAGTACTTC. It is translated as CASSFGGPGYEQYF.

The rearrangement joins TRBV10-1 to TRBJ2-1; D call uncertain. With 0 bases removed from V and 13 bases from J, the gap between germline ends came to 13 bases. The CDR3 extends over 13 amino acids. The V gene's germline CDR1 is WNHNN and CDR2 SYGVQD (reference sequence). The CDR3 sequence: CASSESGRERQFF. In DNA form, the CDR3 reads TGCGCCAGCAGTGAGTCAGGAAGAGAACGACAGTTCTTC.